The 5 T cell receptor beta chains below come from one sample, sequenced in a study of chemoradiotherapy in HPV16-positive cancers. Method: immunoSEQ multiplex PCR; TCRdb's copy keeps in-frame clones and lacks some. The sample records thousands of clones, about four fifths being singletons. The sequenced sample was tumor tissue, obtained from a patient who underwent chemoradiotherapy. The receptors were sampled from a human donor with HPV-associated anogenital cancer.

The V and J genes are TRBV4-2 and TRBJ2-3, with TRBD1 matching 9 bases. The CDR3 contains 18 residues. Looked up from germline, CDR1 is LGHNA and CDR2 is YNFKEQ. The ends lost 0 bases at V and 0 bases at J; junction bases unmatched: 7. As DNA, the CDR3 is TGTGCCAGCAGCCAAGATCTTGGACAGGGGACCAGCACAGATACGCAGTATTTT. Translation gives CASSQDLGQGTSTDTQYF.

In this sample, this clone turned up a few times. The chain carries TRBV4-1 and TRBJ1-5, with D perhaps TRBD1 (5 bases). V lost 1 base and J lost 4, with 11 bases in between. Per germline, CDR1 MGHRA and CDR2 YSYEKL. This CDR3 is built from 15 residues. CDR3 residues: CASSQGWGENQPQHF. CDR3 DNA: TGCGCCAGCAGCCAAGGTTGGGGGGAGAATCAGCCCCAGCATTTT.

CDR3 sequence: CASSPPTPRSYEQYF. The CDR3 DNA is TGTGCCAGCTCACCACCAACACCAAGATCCTACGAGCAGTACTTC. This chain joins TRBV18 and TRBJ2-7, with D unresolved. Germline V gene lookup returns CDR1 KGHSH and CDR2 LQKENI. The CDR3 contains 15 residues. Trimming shortened V by 0 bases and J by 1 base, and 10 bases separated the two germline ends.

The chain carries TRBV5-5 and TRBJ2-7; weak D call: TRBD1 (6 bases). Germline lookup yields CDR1 SGHKS and CDR2 YYEKEE (reference sequence). V dropped 0 bases and J dropped 2 bases, with 9 bases sitting between them. The CDR3 loop spans 14 amino acids. In DNA form, the CDR3 reads TGTGCCAGCAGCTTGGTAACAGGGACCTACGAGCAGTACTTC. Translated: CASSLVTGTYEQYF.

V usage is TRBV9 and J usage is TRBJ1-1, with D uncertain. CDR1 is SGDLS and CDR2 is YYNGEE in the germline V gene. The CDR3 is made up of 13 amino acids. Trimming stripped 3 bases from V and 5 bases from J, with 11 bases between. The CDR3 reads CASSAGSVTEAFF. In DNA form, the CDR3 reads TGTGCCAGCAGCGCCGGTTCGGTGACTGAAGCTTTCTTT. The variable domain in full, with the rest retrieved from reference TRBV9 and TRBJ1-1, is DSGVTQTPKHLITATGQRVTLRCSPRSGDLSVYWYQQSLDQGLQFLIQYYNGEERAKGNILERFSAQQFPDLHSELNLSSLELGDSALYFCASSAGSVTEAFFGQGTRLTVV.